Each of the 27 T cell receptor beta chains below was sequenced from the same sample in a study of T cell changes during pregnancy in multiple sclerosis. The protocol was immunoSEQ multiplex PCR, while the TCRdb copy is restricted to in-frame clones and leaves out a portion. The data show about 40,000 clones, 90% to 95% seen once. Here the sequenced sample was peripheral blood, taken in the third trimester of pregnancy. All receptors come from a female donor with multiple sclerosis, enrolled in a pregnancy study.

The V and J genes are TRBV6-5 and TRBJ2-7; TRBD1 matches 9 bases. CDR3 length equals 14 residues. V was clipped by 6 bases and J by 4 bases; unmatched bases: 7. Germline V gene lookup returns CDR1 MNHEY and CDR2 SVGAGI. Written as DNA, the CDR3 is TGTGCCAGCAGGAGGACAGGGGTCGTTTACGAGCAGTACTTC. Translated, it gives CASRRTGVVYEQYF.

The chain is built from TRBV5-4 and TRBJ2-5; 7 bases line up with TRBD1. V lost 4 bases and J lost 3; bases outside the gene matches: 3. Germline assignment: CDR1 SGHNT and CDR2 YYREEE (reference sequence). The CDR3 loop spans 13 amino acids. CDR3 coding DNA: TGTGCCAGCAGCAGGGACAGCAAAGAGACCCAGTACTTC. Protein: CASSRDSKETQYF.

V and J are TRBV11-3 and TRBJ2-1; 9 nucleotides match TRBD2. The V gene's germline CDR1 is SGHNT and CDR2 YENEEA. The V and J ends lost 1 base and 8 bases, in that order; junction bases with no gene match: 9. The CDR3 is 16 amino acids. The CDR3 bases are TGTGCCAGCAGCTTAGGTCTTAGCGGGAGAGCAGATGAGCAGTTCTTC. Translation gives CASSLGLSGRADEQFF.

This clone occurred once. This chain connects TRBV6-1 to TRBJ1-1, with a possible D match to TRBD1 (5 bases). CDR1 and CDR2 (germline): MNHNS, SASEGT. Trimming pared 3 bases from V and 1 base from J, leaving 6 bases between. This CDR3 region has 13 residues. The CDR3 coding sequence is TGTGCCAGCAGTGATCAGGGGAACACTGAAGCTTTCTTT. Its translation is CASSDQGNTEAFF.

V gene TRBV5-6 combines with J gene TRBJ1-6; D is perhaps TRBD1 (6 bases). Germline V CDR1 and CDR2: SGHDT, YYEEEE. The CDR3 length is 18 residues. Between the trimmed V and J ends, which lost 3 bases and 5 bases, there was a span of 21 bases. The CDR3 sequence is CASSYRAIRTENNSPLHF. The CDR3, as DNA: TGTGCCAGCAGCTATAGGGCAATCCGGACAGAAAATAATTCACCCCTCCACTTT.

The CDR3 protein is CASTRKQDLNTEAFF. The DNA of the CDR3 is TGTGCCAGCACTCGAAAACAGGATTTGAACACTGAAGCTTTCTTT. The V and J genes are TRBV27 and TRBJ1-1; D is possibly TRBD1 (5 bases). Looked up from germline, CDR1 is MNHEY and CDR2 is SMNVEV (reference sequence). Trimming left V 7 bases short and J 0 bases short, with 15 bases between. This CDR3 is built from 15 residues.

On this clone itself: The same CDR3 arises from other DNA sequences in this sample as well. The chain has TRBV7-9 and TRBJ1-1, with D possibly TRBD1 on 5 matching bases. The V gene's germline CDR1 is SEHNR and CDR2 FQNEAQ (reference sequence). CDR3 length: 13 residues. V lost 3 bases to trimming and J lost 2 bases, with 7 bases between them. The CDR3 DNA reads TGTGCCAGCAGCTTGACAGTAAACACTGAAGCTTTCTTT. This codes for CASSLTVNTEAFF. The full variable domain, completed using reference TRBV7-9 and TRBJ1-1, is DTGVSQNPRHKITKRGQNVTFRCDPISEHNRLYWYRQTLGQGPEFLTYFQNEAQLEKSRLLSDRFSAERPKGSFSTLEIQRTEQGDSAMYLCASSLTVNTEAFFGQGTRLTVV.

V and J are TRBV18 and TRBJ2-1, with D perhaps matching TRBD2 (5 bases). This CDR3 comprises 19 residues. Trimming took off 1 base at V and 0 bases at J, with 19 bases between the two ends. Germline V CDR1 and CDR2: KGHSH, LQKENI. The CDR3 DNA is TGTGCCAGCTCACCACGATTTTTATCGGGGTCACTCTCCTACAATGAGCAGTTCTTC. Amino acids: CASSPRFLSGSLSYNEQFF.

The rearrangement links TRBV28 to TRBJ2-7; no firm D call. The length of the CDR3 is 15 residues. Germline V gives CDR1 MDHEN, CDR2 SYDVKM. The V gene lost 8 bases and the J gene lost 6 bases, with 23 bases spanning the gap. CDR3: CASGTSASSNGEQYF. The DNA of the CDR3 is TGTGCCAGCGGTACCTCCGCCAGTAGCAACGGCGAGCAGTACTTC.

The V call is TRBV18, the J call TRBJ1-5; the D is unclear. CDR1 is KGHSH and CDR2 is LQKENI in the germline V gene. V gave up 3 bases and J gave up 2 bases, with 5 bases separating them. The length of the CDR3 is 13 residues. The CDR3 reads CASSPAGNQPQHF. DNA of the CDR3: TGTGCCAGCTCACCGGCTGGCAATCAGCCCCAGCATTTT.

The J gene is TRBJ2-3, the V gene TRBV7-3, with D uncertain. The CDR3 spans 13 residues. CDR1 is SGHTA and CDR2 is FQGTGA in the germline V gene. Trimming took off 5 bases at V and 8 bases at J, with 14 bases between the two ends. CDR3 region: CASSADPAGTQYF. CDR3 nucleotides: TGTGCCAGCAGCGCCGACCCGGCAGGTACGCAGTATTTT.

Sample share makes this clone medium-sized. The chain couples TRBV5-1 to TRBJ2-1; D is undetermined. From germline, CDR1 is SGHRS and CDR2 YFSETQ. This CDR3 has 12 amino acids. The V and J ends lost 1 base and 9 bases respectively, with 8 bases between them. The CDR3 region is CASSLTNVEQFF. CDR3 DNA: TGCGCCAGCAGCTTGACTAACGTTGAGCAGTTCTTC.

The rearrangement uses TRBV9 and TRBJ2-3; 14 positions match TRBD2. CDR3 length: 21 amino acids. The trim removed 0 bases at V and 1 base at J, leaving 13 bases unmatched. The germline V gene has CDR1 SGDLS and CDR2 YYNGEE. The CDR3 loop is CASSVGGLAGESNSRTDTQYF. In DNA form, the CDR3 reads TGTGCCAGCAGCGTAGGGGGACTAGCGGGGGAAAGCAATAGTCGCACAGATACGCAGTATTTT.

This rearrangement joins TRBV2 to TRBJ2-5; possibly TRBD1 for D (6 bases). V lost 5 bases, J lost 2 bases, and 12 bases lay in between. The CDR3 contains 14 residues. Germline CDR1 SNHLY, CDR2 FYNNEI. CDR3 in amino acids: CASSTGQYQETQYF. CDR3 nucleotides: TGTGCCAGCAGTACGGGACAATATCAAGAGACCCAGTACTTC.

The V and J genes are TRBV7-3 and TRBJ2-1; 10 bases fit TRBD2. CDR1 SGHTA and CDR2 FQGTGA come from the germline V gene. The CDR3 is made up of 15 amino acids. V shed 4 bases and J 9 bases; nucleotides not matched to a gene: 9. CDR3 bases: TGTGCCAGCAGCTCGAGCGGGGGGGTGGTCGGTGAGCAGTTCTTC. Its translation: CASSSSGGVVGEQFF. Drawing the rest from reference TRBV7-3 and TRBJ2-1, the complete variable domain is GAGVSQTPSNKVTEKGKYVELRCDPISGHTALYWYRQSLGQGPEFLIYFQGTGAADDSGLPNDRFFAVRPEGSVSTLKIQRTERGDSAVYLCASSSSGGVVGEQFFGPGTRLTVL.

The chain couples TRBV28 to TRBJ2-2, with no clear D. The CDR3 contains 17 residues. V dropped 5 bases and J dropped 4 bases, with 20 bases sitting between them. Germline V lookup: CDR1 MDHEN, CDR2 SYDVKM. The CDR3, as DNA: TGTGCCAGCAGTATGCCAATAGCTTCCGTCGGCACCGGGGAGCTGTTTTTT. Translating gives CASSMPIASVGTGELFF. Together with reference TRBV28 and TRBJ2-2, the CDR3 gives the full variable domain: DVKVTQSSRYLVKRTGEKVFLECVQDMDHENMFWYRQDPGLGLRLIYFSYDVKMKEKGDIPEGYSVSREKKERFSLILESASTNQTSMYLCASSMPIASVGTGELFFGEGSRLTVL.

This chain links TRBV28 with TRBJ2-7; TRBD2 is a possible D gene (6 bases). The V end was cut by 3 bases, the J end by 1 base, with 13 bases between. In germline, CDR1 is MDHEN, CDR2 SYDVKM. The CDR3 is 15 residues long. CDR3 sequence (DNA): TGTGCCAGCAGTTTCTTAGCGGATCTTTCCTACGAGCAGTACTTC. This sequence encodes CASSFLADLSYEQYF. The variable domain in full, completed from reference TRBV28 and TRBJ2-7, reads DVKVTQSSRYLVKRTGEKVFLECVQDMDHENMFWYRQDPGLGLRLIYFSYDVKMKEKGDIPEGYSVSREKKERFSLILESASTNQTSMYLCASSFLADLSYEQYFGPGTRLTVT.

V is TRBV5-4 and J is TRBJ2-7, with 12 bases matching TRBD2. Germline V gives CDR1 SGHNT, CDR2 YYREEE (reference sequence). This CDR3 has 16 residues. The V gene end was trimmed by 4 bases and the J gene end by 4 bases; junction bases not matched to a gene: 9. CDR3 loop: CASSRTSGVAVYEQYF. In DNA, the CDR3 is TGTGCCAGCAGCCGGACTAGCGGGGTTGCGGTGTACGAGCAGTACTTC.

The V gene is TRBV6-1, the J gene TRBJ2-7; maybe TRBD1 (6 bases). Germline values: CDR1 MNHNS, CDR2 SASEGT. CDR3 length equals 15 residues. V shed 4 bases and J shed 0 bases, with 13 bases lying between them. Here the CDR3 DNA reads TGTGCCAGCAGTGGCCGGGACACCTTCTCCTACGAGCAGTACTTC. Amino acid sequence: CASSGRDTFSYEQYF.

The V call is TRBV28, the J call TRBJ1-2, with 8 positions matching TRBD1. The CDR3 runs 15 residues. Per the germline V gene, CDR1 is MDHEN and CDR2 is SYDVKM. V lost 2 bases and J lost 14; bases outside the gene matches: 16. This chain's CDR3 is CASSLGGTTGADYTF. The CDR3 DNA reads TGTGCCAGCAGTTTAGGGGGTACGACAGGGGCGGACTATACCTTC.

A single count supports this clone. This sequence joins TRBV19 and TRBJ2-7, with 7 bases matching TRBD1. V shed 3 bases and J 2 bases; nucleotides not matched to a gene: 4. The germline gives CDR1 LNHDA, CDR2 SQIVND (reference sequence). The CDR3 covers 14 residues. The CDR3 loop is CASSIRGPTYEQYF. For the CDR3, the DNA is TGTGCCAGTAGTATTAGGGGGCCTACCTACGAGCAGTACTTC.

This chain uses TRBV2 with TRBJ1-5; unclear D gene. The CDR3 covers 16 residues. CDR1 and CDR2 (germline): SNHLY, FYNNEI. V dropped 6 bases and J dropped 4 bases, with 19 bases sitting between them. CDR3 in amino acids: CASSHEPSYGNQPQHF. CDR3 in DNA: TGTGCCAGCAGCCATGAACCCAGTTACGGGAATCAGCCCCAGCATTTT.

The chain links TRBV7-2 to TRBJ2-3; 8 bases are a match to TRBD2. Germline CDR1 is SGHTA and CDR2 is FQGNSA. This CDR3 is 15 amino acids long. After removal of 5 bases from V and 0 bases from J, the junction contained 4 bases not matched to a gene. CDR3: CASSPVAGSTDTQYF. CDR3 sequence (DNA): TGTGCCAGCAGCCCAGTAGCGGGGAGCACAGATACGCAGTATTTT. The variable domain in full, with the rest retrieved from reference TRBV7-2 and TRBJ2-3, is GAGVSQSPSNKVTEKGKDVELRCDPISGHTALYWYRQSLGQGLEFLIYFQGNSAPDKSGLPSDRFSAERTGGSVSTLTIQRTQQEDSAVYLCASSPVAGSTDTQYFGPGTRLTVL.

The CDR3 reads CASSSYEGLHRAFF. As DNA, the CDR3 is TGTGCCAGCAGTTCGTACGAGGGCCTTCATAGAGCTTTCTTT. The chain joins TRBV27 to TRBJ1-1, with no clear D. The germline V and J ends were trimmed by 4 bases and 10 bases, with 19 bases remaining between them. Germline-derived CDR1 and CDR2 are MNHEY and SMNVEV (reference sequence). CDR3 size: 14 residues.

This rearrangement joins TRBV5-1 to TRBJ1-6, with D maybe TRBD1 (6 bases). V lost 0 bases, J lost 4 bases, and 8 bases lay in between. Germline loops: CDR1 SGHRS, CDR2 YFSETQ. CDR3 size: 15 residues. The CDR3 nucleotides are TGCGCCAGCAGCTTGGAGGGGGTTTATAATTCACCCCTCCACTTT. It yields the protein CASSLEGVYNSPLHF. Variable domain in full (rest from reference TRBV5-1 and TRBJ1-6): KAGVTQTPRYLIKTRGQQVTLSCSPISGHRSVSWYQQTPGQGLQFLFEYFSETQRNKGNFPGRFSGRQFSNSRSEMNVSTLELGDSALYLCASSLEGVYNSPLHFGNGTRLTVT.

The chain couples TRBV11-1 to TRBJ2-1; 8 nucleotides line up with TRBD2. V lost 1 base, J lost 7 bases, and 9 bases stayed unmatched. Germline values: CDR1 SGHAT, CDR2 FQDESV (reference sequence). The CDR3 covers 16 residues. As DNA, the CDR3 is TGTGCCAGCAGCTTAGTGTTTCGGGGGGGGCCAAATGAGCAGTTCTTC. The encoded protein is CASSLVFRGGPNEQFF.

This clone is medium-sized by share. The rearrangement joins TRBV30 to TRBJ1-2; D remains ambiguous. Trimming left V 0 bases short and J 7 bases short, with 9 bases between. CDR1 and CDR2 from the germline V gene are GTSNPN and SVGIG (reference sequence). This CDR3 comprises 12 residues. The CDR3 region is CAWSVVEGGYTF. The CDR3 DNA sequence: TGTGCCTGGAGTGTAGTTGAGGGTGGCTACACCTTC.